This is a list of T cell receptor beta chains from one sample in a study of cytomegalovirus exposure and HLA in healthy donors. The table came from immunoSEQ multiplex PCR; TCRdb's copy has only in-frame clones and leaves some out. In the table there are 85,000 to 100,000 clones, roughly 70% of which are singletons. What was sequenced was PBMCs. Source of these receptors: a man aged 50-60 years in good health and CMV-seronegative. Each CDR3 is given without its conserved first and last residue. The order of the fields is V gene, J gene, CDR3 protein.

>TRBV7-2|TRBJ2-1
ASSGSGRASNEQF
>TRBV5-1|TRBJ2-5
ASIRDSGETQY
>TRBV30|TRBJ1-4
AWRSKRSGREKLF
>TRBV11-1|TRBJ2-7
ASSHPQGGGYEQY
>TRBV10-3|TRBJ2-7
AISESSDRSSYEQY
>TRBV28|TRBJ1-5
ASSKGGASNQPQH
>TRBV11-3|TRBJ1-2
ASSQDRGTYGYT
>TRBV5-1|TRBJ2-1
ASSLTSGTYNEQF
>TRBV2|TRBJ1-5
ASSGVDRSQPQH
>TRBV5-1|TRBJ2-1
ASSPTSGTGSF
>TRBV7-6|TRBJ2-5
ASSWSRGGGETQY
>TRBV14|TRBJ1-1
ASSPLVRVF
>TRBV4-3|TRBJ1-2
ASSQDLRRGRANYGYT
>TRBV2|TRBJ2-7
ASSPEDSYEQY
>TRBV9|TRBJ1-2
ASSVAGQGYGYT
>TRBV2|TRBJ2-2
ASTRQAGELF
>TRBV2|TRBJ1-3
ASSVNGRNTIY
>TRBV6-4|TRBJ1-5
ASSRDSNQPQH
>TRBV25-1|TRBJ2-6
ASSPRQGDSGANVLT
>TRBV4-2|TRBJ2-7
ASSQGAGLGYEQY
>TRBV7-3|TRBJ2-1
ASSLTGGGRENEQF
>TRBV4-3|TRBJ2-3
ASRPANTDTQY
>TRBV18|TRBJ1-2
ASSSSGTDGYT
>TRBV27|TRBJ1-1
ASSLYRGYTEAF
>TRBV5-1|TRBJ2-7
ASSLAGNPYEQY
>TRBV15|TRBJ2-1
ATSRAKNYGTSSYNEQF
>TRBV5-1|TRBJ2-1
ASSLGNSGGNEQF
>TRBV9|TRBJ1-1
ASRPGVLVNTEAF
>TRBV29-1|TRBJ1-2
SVDPGYGYT
>TRBV2|TRBJ2-3
ASSHSGGGTDTQY
>TRBV6-6|TRBJ1-1
ASLKTTGFDTEAF
>TRBV6-1|TRBJ1-5
ASSDRTLGGQPQH
>TRBV4-3|TRBJ2-2
ASSQDMRTGELF
>TRBV7-6|TRBJ2-1
ASRGGGDEQF
>TRBV19|TRBJ1-5
ASRLGALQYQPQH
>TRBV19|TRBJ1-6
ASSFRALH
>TRBV27|TRBJ2-3
ASSLFQGWMGGDTQY
>TRBV13|TRBJ2-1
ASEGLLNNEQF
>TRBV21-1|TRBJ2-7
ASSRIDWTDREQY
>TRBV28|TRBJ1-6
ASSSRGAGGFNSPLH
>TRBV6-5|TRBJ1-5
ASSIRLPPPQH
>TRBV6-5|TRBJ2-1
ASSYGSQGGYNEQF
>TRBV27|TRBJ1-1
ASSLSYGTGEAF
>TRBV5-1|TRBJ1-1
ASSLGQMNTEAF
>TRBV9|TRBJ2-7
ASSVAAGGANYEQY
>TRBV5-4|TRBJ2-1
ASSLGAGMDEQF
>TRBV4-3|TRBJ2-5
ASSRIPGLQETQY
>TRBV30|TRBJ2-1
ASAGGRELENEQF
>TRBV10-1|TRBJ1-5
ASGRPQEGNQPQH
>TRBV27|TRBJ1-1
ASNRFRGSYTEAF
>TRBV5-4|TRBJ1-2
ASSRGVTANYGYT
>TRBV7-3|TRBJ2-1
ASSLQSSGGANEQF
>TRBV7-9|TRBJ2-1
ASSLAQGTYNEQF
>TRBV28|TRBJ1-2
ASSPVNQFGYT
>TRBV29-1|TRBJ1-3
SVSEGESYTIY
>TRBV15|TRBJ1-5
ATSWAANQPQH
>TRBV2|TRBJ1-6
ASRGQGNSPLH